This T cell receptor (beta chain) was sequenced for a study of PD-L1 blockade in urothelial cancer. Study details: Patients with male sex and bladder-origin urothelial cancer accounted for twenty-five of 29 enrolled. Median T cell yield per blood sample was 110,000 to 150,000 cells.

Clones were read by immunoSEQ multiplex PCR, and TCRdb kept only the in-frame ones, dropping some. Of 100,000 or so clones listed, under 85% are singletons. Patients had urothelial carcinoma that was locally advanced or metastatic. Germline V lookup: CDR1 SGHKS, CDR2 YYEKEE (reference sequence). The CDR3 runs to 14 residues. Trimming removed 0 bases from V and 4 bases from J; junction bases left unmatched: 4. The source is a man aged 45 to 65 with urothelial cancer. The V gene is TRBV5-5, the J gene TRBJ2-7; 7 nucleotides align to TRBD2. This specimen consisted of PBMCs, obtained around atezolizumab (anti-PD-L1) treatment. DNA for the CDR3: TGTGCCAGCAGCTTGGGACTAGCTAATTACGAGCAGTACTTC. Translated, it gives CASSLGLANYEQYF.